A few counts support the clone carrying this T cell receptor (beta chain). The sample comes from a study of shared clonotypes between healthy human individuals. Study in general: Donors consisted of two women and a few men between 18 and 49.

The CDR3 spans 18 residues. Trimming shortened V by 0 bases and J by 1 base, and 18 bases separated the two germline ends. The assay ran at deep level. Sequenced by immunoSEQ multiplex PCR; TCRdb stores in-frame clones only, minus some. The sample has nearly 500,000 clones, 76% seen once. This clonotype originated in a woman between 35 and 50 years old in good health. Some clones in this sample may be carry-over from other donors' samples. Sequenced sample: PBMCs. The chain uses TRBV23-1 and TRBJ2-5, with D possibly matching TRBD1 (5 bases). TRBV23-1 is given ORF status, its function remaining uncertain. CDR3 residues: CASSQSGGRVGFQETQYF. The CDR3 DNA follows: TGCGCCAGCAGTCAATCCGGCGGCAGGGTAGGTTTCCAAGAGACCCAGTACTTC.